This T cell receptor beta chain was retrieved from a study of CD4 and CD8 cells across lung adenocarcinoma regions. A note on this clonotype: One junction end disagrees with the germline gene, perhaps due to a read error.

The patients had localized lung adenocarcinoma, a non-small cell subtype. MiXCR was run by TCRdb on the PCR reads, yielding one entry per CDR3 protein. The sample carries fewer than 9,500 distinct CDR3 sequences, over 50% recorded once. There are 16 residues in the CDR3. Germline V gene sequence: CDR1 MNHEY, CDR2 SMNVEV (reference sequence). J is TRBJ2-3 and V is TRBV27; D is perhaps TRBD1 or TRBD2 (6 bases each). The sample was CD4+ T cells from the center of a lung tumor. The TCR originated in a female donor with lung adenocarcinoma. The CD4 and CD8 labels of this study may be unreliable. The CDR3 DNA follows: TGTGCCAGCAGTGCCCGGGGGCTGGGAGCGAAAGATATTCAGTACTTT. Translated, it gives CASSARGLGAKDIQYF.